The next 10 T cell receptor beta chains were all read from a single sample in a study of shared clonotypes between healthy human individuals. CD45RO-negative, CCR7-positively selected cells formed the naive CD8 fraction, excluding terminally differentiated effector memory CD45RA+ cells. Sequenced by immunoSEQ multiplex PCR; TCRdb stores in-frame clones only, minus some. This sample carries about 600,000 clones, nearly 97% of them seen once, and the ten largest clones take over 0.09%. The sample taken for sequencing was naive CD8+ T cells sorted from blood. These TCRs come from a woman aged 25 to 39 in good health.

The rearrangement joins TRBV2 to TRBJ1-5, with 12 bases lining up with TRBD1. Germline V gene lookup returns CDR1 SNHLY and CDR2 FYNNEI. This CDR3 is built from 16 residues. V gave up 7 bases and J gave up 9 bases; unmatched junction bases: 13. The CDR3: CASTTGQGAADAPQHF. DNA of the CDR3: TGTGCCAGCACTACGGGACAGGGGGCGGCCGACGCGCCCCAGCATTTT.

The chain is built from TRBV21-1 and TRBJ1-1; no DNA check was done on the table's D call, TRBD1. TRBV21-1 is shown as a pseudogene. The CDR3 totals 15 residues. DNA for the CDR3: TGTGCCAGCAGCGGCCACGAAACAGGGAACACTGAAGCTTTCTTT. Translating gives CASSGHETGNTEAFF.

The V and J genes are TRBV29-1 and TRBJ2-1; D is unresolved. Trimming left V 8 bases short and J 6 bases short, with 11 bases between. This CDR3 has 11 residues. CDR1 and CDR2 (germline): SQVTM, ANQGSEA. The DNA for the CDR3 is TGCAGCCACCAACGGGCCAATGAGCAGTTCTTC. As protein: CSHQRANEQFF.

The gene calls are TRBV28 and TRBJ2-1; maybe TRBD1 (7 bases). Germline CDR1 MDHEN, CDR2 SYDVKM. The CDR3 is made up of 13 amino acids. V gave up 4 bases and J gave up 6 bases, with 10 bases separating them. Written as DNA, the CDR3 is TGTGCCAGCAGTTCAGGGGGGATCAATGAGCAGTTCTTC. Amino acid sequence: CASSSGGINEQFF.

The chain recombines TRBV7-6 with TRBJ2-3; 12 bases are shared with TRBD2. Germline-derived CDR1 and CDR2 are SGHVS and FNYEAQ. With V trimmed by 5 bases and J by 5 bases, 2 bases remained unmatched. The CDR3 is made up of 14 amino acids. As DNA, the CDR3 is TGTGCCAGCAGCCGACTAGCGGGAGAAGATACGCAGTATTTT. Translated: CASSRLAGEDTQYF.

The genes are TRBV28 and TRBJ2-7; tentative D call: TRBD2 (5 bases). Germline CDR1 MDHEN, CDR2 SYDVKM. V lost 2 bases and J 0 bases, leaving 8 bases between the germline ends. The CDR3 extends over 14 amino acids. The CDR3 region is CASSLAGYSYEQYF. Here the CDR3 DNA reads TGTGCCAGCAGTTTAGCGGGTTACTCCTACGAGCAGTACTTC.

J is TRBJ2-2 and V is TRBV2; TRBD1 matches 10 bases. Germline V lookup: CDR1 SNHLY, CDR2 FYNNEI. V trimming: 8 bases; J trimming: 5 bases; junction bases outside the gene matches: 2. The CDR3 has 13 amino acids. CDR3 nucleotide sequence: TGTGCCAGCTGGACAGGGGGGACCGGGGAGCTGTTTTTT. Residues: CASWTGGTGELFF.

The V call is TRBV19, the J call TRBJ1-1, with no clear D. Trimming removed 5 bases at V and 4 bases at J, with 14 bases between. Looked up from germline, CDR1 is LNHDA and CDR2 is SQIVND (reference sequence). The CDR3 is 14 residues long. The CDR3 loop reads CASSSPGLGTEAFF. The DNA for the CDR3 is TGTGCCAGTAGTTCCCCGGGGTTGGGCACTGAAGCTTTCTTT.

This rearrangement joins TRBV27 to TRBJ2-2, with 10 bases aligning to TRBD2. V was clipped by 4 bases and J by 5 bases; unmatched bases: 4. Germline V CDR1 and CDR2: MNHEY, SMNVEV (reference sequence). This CDR3 is 15 amino acids long. The chain's CDR3 is CASSWQREGTGELFF. DNA of the CDR3: TGTGCCAGCAGTTGGCAGCGGGAGGGGACCGGGGAGCTGTTTTTT.

The V and J genes are TRBV28 and TRBJ2-1; the D gene is possibly TRBD2 (5 bases). CDR1 and CDR2 from the germline V gene are MDHEN and SYDVKM. V lost 4 bases to trimming and J lost 2 bases, with 18 bases between them. This CDR3 is built from 17 residues. CDR3 nucleotide sequence: TGTGCCAGCAGTTCCCCCTCCGAGGGCCTTGCCTACAATGAGCAGTTCTTC. Its translation: CASSSPSEGLAYNEQFF.